Each of the 21 T cell receptor beta chains below was sequenced from the same sample in a study of identical twins. One entry per CDR3 protein, called by TCRdb with MiXCR from the 5' RACE reads. The repertoire holds about 240,000 distinct CDR3 sequences, with 7.5% as singletons. These data were also filed under a second study, of yellow fever vaccine responses in identical twins.

Sequencing was carried out using CD8+ T cells sorted from blood. These receptors originate from a woman aged 18-35 years in good health.

In its sample, this clonotype was seen many times. The chain has TRBV27 and TRBJ2-2, with no clear D. The CDR3 runs to 13 residues. Germline CDR1 and CDR2: MNHEY and SMNVEV (reference sequence). The germline V and J ends were trimmed by 2 bases and 8 bases, with 9 bases remaining between them. The CDR3 is CASSLSEWGELFF. Here the CDR3 DNA reads TGTGCCAGCAGTTTAAGCGAGTGGGGGGAGCTGTTTTTT.

V and J are TRBV11-2 and TRBJ2-3; TRBD1 matches 8 bases. The CDR3 covers 17 residues. In germline, CDR1 is SGHAT, CDR2 FQNNGV. Unmatched junction bases numbered 12, after V lost 5 bases and J lost 2 bases. CDR3 sequence (DNA): TGTGCCAGCAGCCAAACGACAGGGGCCATTTTCACAGATACGCAGTATTTT. It codes for CASSQTTGAIFTDTQYF. Using reference TRBV11-2 and TRBJ2-3 for the parts outside the CDR3, the full variable domain is EAGVAQSPRYKIIEKRQSVAFWCNPISGHATLYWYQQILGQGPKLLIQFQNNGVVDDSQLPKDRFSAERLKGVDSTLKIQPAKLEDSAVYLCASSQTTGAIFTDTQYFGPGTRLTVL.

The CDR3 loop reads CASSRPRGAGTLYF. DNA of the CDR3: TGTGCCAGCAGCCGACCTCGTGGAGCGGGGACCTTGTATTTT. The chain uses TRBV25-1 and TRBJ2-3, with 7 nucleotides matching TRBD2. This CDR3 spans 14 amino acids. V trimming: 6 bases; J trimming: 14 bases; junction bases outside the gene matches: 17. Germline CDR1 reads MGHDK; CDR2 reads SYGVNS.

The gene calls are TRBV6-1 and TRBJ2-2, with 8 bases fitting TRBD2. This CDR3 is built from 17 residues. Germline V gene sequence: CDR1 MNHNS, CDR2 SASEGT. The V and J ends lost 8 bases and 7 bases, in that order; junction bases with no gene match: 18. CDR3 loop: CASPPQGGGRRVGELFF. For the CDR3, the DNA is TGTGCCAGCCCACCCCAGGGCGGGGGGCGCCGTGTCGGGGAGCTGTTTTTT.

This clonotype was counted only a few times. The chain joins TRBV9 to TRBJ2-2, with D maybe TRBD1 (6 bases). V lost 3 bases and J lost 1, with 10 bases in between. In germline, CDR1 is SGDLS, CDR2 YYNGEE. The CDR3 is 15 residues long. The CDR3 sequence: CASSGRDKNTGELFF. DNA for the CDR3: TGTGCCAGCAGCGGTCGGGACAAGAACACCGGGGAGCTGTTTTTT.

This clonotype has at least ten counts. The chain joins TRBV25-1 to TRBJ1-1; 8 positions match TRBD1. This CDR3 region has 14 residues. V shed 6 bases, J shed 0 bases, and the junction held 3 bases outside the gene matches. Looked up from germline, CDR1 is MGHDK and CDR2 is SYGVNS. The CDR3 DNA reads as TGTGCCAGCAGGGAGGGACAGGTGAACACTGAAGCTTTCTTT. Residues: CASREGQVNTEAFF. The whole variable domain, filled in from reference TRBV25-1 and TRBJ1-1, reads EADIYQTPRYLVIGTGKKITLECSQTMGHDKMYWYQQDPGMELHLIHYSYGVNSTEKGDLSSESTVSRIRTEHFPLTLESARPSHTSQYLCASREGQVNTEAFFGQGTRLTVV.

The sample holds a few counts of this clonotype. The chain joins TRBV24-1 to TRBJ2-3, with unresolved D. V lost 3 bases and J 6 bases, leaving 3 bases between the germline ends. This CDR3 region has 11 residues. Germline V lookup: CDR1 KGHDR, CDR2 SFDVKD. The CDR3, as DNA: TGTGCCACCAGTGATGTTGATACGCAGTATTTT. Translating it yields CATSDVDTQYF.

This clonotype was counted at least ten times. The J gene is TRBJ2-1, the V gene TRBV9, with 9 bases lining up with TRBD1. Germline V CDR1 and CDR2: SGDLS, YYNGEE. V dropped 3 bases and J dropped 8; count of bases not matched to a gene: 12. CDR3 length: 16 residues. For the CDR3, the DNA is TGTGCCAGCAGCGCACCCACAGGGGGCGATTATCATGAGCAGTTCTTC. Amino acids: CASSAPTGGDYHEQFF.

This clonotype was seen only a few times. The J gene is TRBJ2-7, the V gene TRBV7-6, with no clear D. The CDR3 length is 13 residues. V dropped 2 bases and J dropped 7 bases, with 12 bases sitting between them. Looked up from germline, CDR1 is SGHVS and CDR2 is FNYEAQ. Here the CDR3 DNA reads TGTGCCAGCAGCTTAAACGGAGTCCGGGAGCAGTACTTC. This translates into CASSLNGVREQYF. The variable domain in full, completed from reference TRBV7-6 and TRBJ2-7, reads GAGVSQSPRYKVTKRGQDVALRCDPISGHVSLYWYRQALGQGPEFLTYFNYEAQQDKSGLPNDRFSAERPEGSISTLTIQRTEQRDSAMYRCASSLNGVREQYFGPGTRLTVT.

The J gene is TRBJ1-1, the V gene TRBV14; TRBD1 might be the D (5 bases). Trimming removed 3 bases at V and 0 bases at J, with 14 bases between. CDR3 length: 16 residues. The germline gives CDR1 SGHDN, CDR2 FVKESK. CDR3 sequence reads: CASSHRPAGLNTEAFF. In DNA form, the CDR3 reads TGTGCCAGCAGCCACCGCCCGGCAGGGTTGAACACTGAAGCTTTCTTT.

CDR3 DNA sequence: TGTGCCAGCAGCGAACCCGGGACAGGACCAAGGGACTCGAATTCCTACAATGAGCAGTTCTTC. Translating it yields CASSEPGTGPRDSNSYNEQFF. The chain couples TRBV11-1 to TRBJ2-1, with TRBD1 identical over 8 bases. The CDR3 runs 21 residues. Losses at the gene ends were 5 bases for V and 1 base for J; bases not matched to a gene: 22. The germline gives CDR1 SGHAT, CDR2 FQDESV (reference sequence).

V usage is TRBV6-1 and J usage is TRBJ2-7; 8 nucleotides align to TRBD2. This CDR3 contains 16 residues. V dropped 5 bases and J dropped 2; count of bases not matched to a gene: 11. Germline V gives CDR1 MNHNS, CDR2 SASEGT. CDR3 DNA: TGTGCCAGCAGTCCCCCCGTTATAGCGGGAACCTACGAGCAGTACTTC. Translating it yields CASSPPVIAGTYEQYF.

V is TRBV21-1 and J is TRBJ2-7; the DNA was not compared with TRBD2, the D call given in the table. TRBV21-1 is classified as a pseudogene. CDR3 length equals 16 residues. The CDR3 nucleotides read TGTGCCAGCAGCATGGGGGGGCCATCGACCACCTACGAGCAGTACGTC. Its protein is CASSMGGPSTTYEQYV.

This clonotype has ten or more counts. The chain couples TRBV2 to TRBJ2-7; D may correspond to TRBD1 or TRBD2 (5 bases each). Germline CDR1 is SNHLY and CDR2 is FYNNEI. This CDR3 is built from 12 residues. Trimming stripped 6 bases from V and 3 bases from J, with 9 bases between. CDR3 residues: CASRGTYYEQYF. The CDR3 bases are TGTGCCAGCAGAGGGACGTACTACGAGCAGTACTTC.

The chain has TRBV15 and TRBJ2-5, with 8 bases aligning to TRBD2. V dropped 0 bases and J dropped 2; count of bases not matched to a gene: 2. The CDR3 extends over 15 amino acids. Germline V CDR1 and CDR2: LNHNV, YYDKDF (reference sequence). The CDR3 loop is CATSRERLAQETQYF. CDR3 DNA: TGTGCCACCAGCAGAGAAAGACTAGCGCAAGAGACCCAGTACTTC.

This clonotype was picked up a small number of times. The chain recombines TRBV7-9 with TRBJ1-1; D is undetermined. The V gene lost 6 bases and the J gene lost 4 bases, with 24 bases spanning the gap. The germline V gene has CDR1 SEHNR and CDR2 FQNEAQ (reference sequence). The CDR3 is 17 amino acids. The CDR3 protein is CASSLTEGVSGSTEAFF. As DNA, the CDR3 is TGTGCCAGCAGTCTTACGGAGGGTGTGAGCGGGTCCACTGAAGCTTTCTTT.

This clonotype occurred many times. The chain has TRBV5-1 and TRBJ2-1, with D perhaps assigned TRBD1 or TRBD2 (5 bases each). CDR1 is SGHRS, CDR2 YFSETQ, per germline. With 4 bases removed from V and 8 bases from J, the gap between germline ends came to 16 bases. There are 14 residues in the CDR3. The CDR3 DNA reads TGCGCCAGCAGCCTCCGGGACGAAGGGGATGAGCAGTTCTTC. Its protein product is CASSLRDEGDEQFF.

This clonotype was picked up a small number of times. This chain links TRBV28 with TRBJ2-5; 11 bases line up with TRBD2. This CDR3 has 17 amino acids. Germline CDR1 reads MDHEN; CDR2 reads SYDVKM. V shed 6 bases and J 1 base; nucleotides not matched to a gene: 10. The CDR3 bases are TGTGCCAGCAGCCAAATACTAGCGGGAGTTCTCCAAGAGACCCAGTACTTC. Encoded protein: CASSQILAGVLQETQYF.

This clonotype was detected many times. The chain uses TRBV4-1 and TRBJ1-4, with a weak D call TRBD1 (5 bases). This CDR3 comprises 19 residues. V was shortened by 1 base and J by 0 bases, with 18 bases between the two germline ends. CDR1 is MGHRA, CDR2 YSYEKL, per germline. CDR3 in amino acids: CASSQVRGGPRATNEKLFF. In DNA form, the CDR3 reads TGCGCCAGCAGCCAAGTTAGGGGAGGGCCCCGCGCAACTAATGAAAAACTGTTTTTT.

V usage is TRBV7-9 and J usage is TRBJ2-5; possible D gene TRBD2, 5 bases. Germline V gives CDR1 SEHNR, CDR2 FQNEAQ (reference sequence). Between the trimmed V and J ends, which lost 5 bases and 1 base, there was a span of 14 bases. The CDR3 totals 15 residues. DNA of the CDR3: TGTGCCAGCAGCCTCCCGGCTAGCAGCCAAGAGACCCAGTACTTC. It specifies CASSLPASSQETQYF.

This clonotype was picked up many times. This chain connects TRBV12-3 or TRBV12-4 to TRBJ2-1; weak D call: TRBD1 (5 bases). Trimming shortened V by 6 bases and J by 0 bases, and 18 bases separated the two germline ends. The CDR3 extends over 17 amino acids. The CDR3 region is CASSDIWQGYSYNEQFF. The CDR3 nucleotides are TGTGCCAGCAGCGATATCTGGCAGGGTTACTCCTACAATGAGCAGTTCTTC.